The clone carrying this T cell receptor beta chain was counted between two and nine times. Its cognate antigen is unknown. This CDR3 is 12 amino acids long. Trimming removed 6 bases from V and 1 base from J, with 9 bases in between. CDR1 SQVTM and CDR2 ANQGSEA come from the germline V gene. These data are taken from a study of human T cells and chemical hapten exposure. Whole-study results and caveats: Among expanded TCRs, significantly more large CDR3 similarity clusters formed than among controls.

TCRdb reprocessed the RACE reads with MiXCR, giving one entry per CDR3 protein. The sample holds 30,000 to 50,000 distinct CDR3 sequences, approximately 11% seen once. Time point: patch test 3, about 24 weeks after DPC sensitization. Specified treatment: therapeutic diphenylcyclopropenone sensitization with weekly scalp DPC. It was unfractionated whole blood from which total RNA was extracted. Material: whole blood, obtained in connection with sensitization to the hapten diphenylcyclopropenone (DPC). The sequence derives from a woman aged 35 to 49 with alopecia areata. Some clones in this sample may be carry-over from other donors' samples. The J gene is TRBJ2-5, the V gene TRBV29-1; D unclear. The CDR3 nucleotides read TGCAGCGTCCGTTTGGGCCAAGAGACCCAGTACTTC. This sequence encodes CSVRLGQETQYF.